The 15 T cell receptor beta chains below were found in one sample sequenced in a study of blood T cell repertoires in COVID-19. TCRdb's table, derived via immunoSEQ multiplex PCR, lists solely in-frame clones and lacks some. Of approximately 70,000 clones in the sample, roughly nine tenths are singletons; the top ten hold roughly 7.3%. The sample taken for sequencing was peripheral blood. Every receptor here comes from a man in his forties or fifties with COVID-19, enrolled during active disease.

This sequence joins TRBV19 and TRBJ1-1; tentatively, D is TRBD1 (6 bases). V was shortened by 5 bases and J by 4 bases, with 17 bases between the two germline ends. Germline V gene sequence: CDR1 LNHDA, CDR2 SQIVND (reference sequence). This CDR3 contains 15 residues. The CDR3 coding sequence is TGTGCCAGTAGTGCCGCCAGGGGTATCGCCACTGAAGCTTTCTTT. Translated: CASSAARGIATEAFF.

This sequence joins TRBV9 and TRBJ2-1; D might be TRBD1 (6 bases). The length of the CDR3 is 16 residues. Germline CDR1 reads SGDLS; CDR2 reads YYNGEE. V was pared by 4 bases and J by 3 bases, with 17 bases between. The CDR3: CASSPGTTRGYNEQFF. The CDR3 DNA sequence: TGTGCCAGCAGCCCGGGGACAACAAGGGGCTACAATGAGCAGTTCTTC.

The chain employs TRBV5-1 and TRBJ2-1; 8 nucleotides align to TRBD1. V dropped 0 bases and J dropped 8; count of bases not matched to a gene: 7. Germline V gene lookup returns CDR1 SGHRS and CDR2 YFSETQ. This CDR3 comprises 15 residues. The CDR3 DNA follows: TGCGCCAGCAGCTTGGTACAGGGGGGACGATATGAGCAGTTCTTC. Translating gives CASSLVQGGRYEQFF.

The chain recombines TRBV6-5 with TRBJ2-1; 7 bases fit TRBD1. CDR3 size: 15 residues. CDR1 and CDR2 (germline): MNHEY, SVGAGI. With 4 bases clipped from V and 7 bases from J, the junction kept 10 bases outside the gene matches. In DNA, the CDR3 is TGTGCCAGCAGTTTTTTCCCACAGGGGTTGAATGAGCAGTTCTTC. Protein sequence: CASSFFPQGLNEQFF.

This clone has a handful of counts. The CDR3 spells CASSYQEDGYTF. The CDR3 coding sequence is TGTGCCAGCAGTTATCAGGAAGATGGCTACACCTTC. The J gene is TRBJ1-2, the V gene TRBV6-6; unclear D gene. The CDR3 spans 12 residues. In germline, CDR1 is MNHNY, CDR2 SVGAGI (reference sequence). The V end lost 3 bases, the J end lost 6 bases, and 8 bases lay between the germline ends.

The chain is built from TRBV3-1 (or the pseudogene TRBV3-2) and TRBJ1-4, with 9 bases that match TRBD1. Germline-derived CDR1 and CDR2 are LGHDT and YNNKEL (reference sequence). The V segment lost 4 bases and the J segment 5 bases; nucleotides outside the gene matches: 8. The CDR3 is 16 residues long. CDR3 DNA sequence: TGTGCCAGCAGCCCTCGGCCCGGGACAGGGAATGAAAAACTGTTTTTT. Translated, it gives CASSPRPGTGNEKLFF.

V gene TRBV6-6 combines with J gene TRBJ2-3; 8 nucleotides match TRBD1. Germline CDR1 MNHNY, CDR2 SVGAGI (reference sequence). V was pared by 7 bases and J by 1 base, with 4 bases of the junction left unmatched. The CDR3 totals 14 residues. The CDR3 nucleotides read TGTGCCAGCAAACAGGGGGAGGGCACAGATACGCAGTATTTT. Encoded protein: CASKQGEGTDTQYF.

The chain recombines TRBV7-9 with TRBJ1-5; D unresolved. The germline V and J ends were trimmed by 10 bases and 2 bases, with 12 bases remaining between them. The CDR3 totals 13 residues. CDR1 is SEHNR, CDR2 FQNEAQ, per germline (reference sequence). The CDR3 nucleotides are TGTGCCACCGGTGACCAGGGCAATCAGCCCCAGCATTTT. Its protein is CATGDQGNQPQHF.

This clone is a singleton in its sample. The rearrangement joins TRBV5-4 to TRBJ1-2; 9 bases are shared with TRBD1. The CDR3 sequence is 16 residues long. The trim removed 0 bases at V and 1 base at J, leaving 4 bases unmatched. Germline V gene lookup returns CDR1 SGHNT and CDR2 YYREEE (reference sequence). CDR3 loop: CASSLARGQGNYGYTF. Here the CDR3 DNA reads TGTGCCAGCAGCTTGGCGAGGGGACAGGGTAACTATGGCTACACCTTC.

The V call is TRBV4-2, the J call TRBJ1-5; TRBD1 is a possible D gene (5 bases). Germline V CDR1 and CDR2: LGHNA, YNFKEQ. The CDR3 extends over 15 amino acids. V was cut by 0 bases and J by 6 bases, with 12 bases left in between. The CDR3 protein is CASSQEWGQGQPQHF. CDR3 nucleotides: TGTGCCAGCAGCCAAGAGTGGGGCCAGGGTCAGCCCCAGCATTTT.

The V gene is TRBV13, the J gene TRBJ1-1; 8 nucleotides align to TRBD1. Germline lookup yields CDR1 PRHDT and CDR2 FYEKMQ (reference sequence). With V trimmed by 4 bases and J by 2 bases, 9 bases remained unmatched. The CDR3 runs to 16 residues. The CDR3 region is CASSSPESGGNTEAFF. The CDR3 nucleotides read TGTGCCAGCAGCTCGCCTGAATCAGGGGGCAACACTGAAGCTTTCTTT.

The chain combines TRBV3-1 (or the pseudogene TRBV3-2) with TRBJ2-2; 8 bases line up with TRBD1. Germline V CDR1 and CDR2: LGHDT, YNNKEL (reference sequence). This CDR3 comprises 17 residues. With V trimmed by 3 bases and J by 0 bases, 6 bases remained unmatched. The CDR3 protein is CASSHISTGANTGELFF. For the CDR3, the DNA is TGTGCCAGCAGCCACATTTCGACAGGGGCGAACACCGGGGAGCTGTTTTTT.

The V and J genes are TRBV18 and TRBJ2-7, with 7 nucleotides matching TRBD1. This CDR3 region has 14 residues. V lost 2 bases, J lost 2 bases, and 3 bases stayed unmatched. CDR1 is KGHSH and CDR2 is LQKENI in the germline V gene. The CDR3: CASSPGQATYEQYF. The CDR3 DNA reads as TGTGCCAGCTCACCAGGACAGGCCACCTACGAGCAGTACTTC.

The chain is built from TRBV6-6 and TRBJ1-5, with TRBD1 identical over 11 bases. This CDR3 region has 18 residues. V lost 5 bases to trimming and J lost 1 base; unmatched junction nucleotides: 10. The germline V gene encodes CDR1 MNHNY and CDR2 SVGAGI (reference sequence). CDR3: CASSPQDRGRGSNQPQHF. The CDR3 region has the DNA TGTGCCAGCAGTCCCCAGGACAGGGGGCGTGGGAGCAATCAGCCCCAGCATTTT.

This sequence joins TRBV11-2 and TRBJ1-5; D is unresolved. The V gene's germline CDR1 is SGHAT and CDR2 FQNNGV. The CDR3 sequence is 13 residues long. Between the trimmed V and J ends, which lost 1 base and 7 bases, there was a span of 8 bases. In DNA form, the CDR3 reads TGTGCCAGCAGCTTAGGCGCGAAGCAGCCCCAGCATTTT. Amino acids: CASSLGAKQPQHF.